This T cell receptor beta chain is drawn from a study of T cells in Graves' hyperthyroidism and ophthalmopathy. This clonotype occurred many times. The CDR3 spans 20 residues. Trimming took off 0 bases at V and 1 base at J, with 21 bases between the two ends. Germline-derived CDR1 and CDR2 are MGHRA and YSYEKL. Out of approximately 10 ml of fresh peripheral blood came the PBMCs. TCR beta CDR3 regions were amplified from RNA. The primer set for the first-round RT-PCR of the TCR CDR3 was HTBI. TCRdb re-analysed the multiplex PCR reads in MiXCR, keeping a single row per CDR3 protein. Of about 520,000 distinct CDR3 sequences in the sample, about 24% were seen once.

Sequencing was performed on blood. This chain links TRBV4-1 with TRBJ2-2; D remains ambiguous. The receptor was derived from a woman aged 30 to 39 with Graves' ophthalmopathy. The CDR3 bases are TGCGCCAGCAGCCAAGATTTCGATAAGGGTTTATGGCAGAACACCGGGGAGCTGTTTTTT. Amino acid sequence: CASSQDFDKGLWQNTGELFF.